What follows are 15 T cell receptor beta chains derived from one specimen sequenced in a study of blood T cell repertoires in COVID-19. Sequenced by immunoSEQ multiplex PCR; TCRdb stores in-frame clones only, minus some. Of around 310,000 clones listed, about 90% are singletons. The sample was peripheral blood. The source of these receptors is a middle-aged woman with COVID-19, enrolled during active disease.

This chain links TRBV28 with TRBJ1-5, with a possible D match to TRBD1 (6 bases). The ends were cut back, 6 bases at V and 4 bases at J, with 19 bases in the middle. Germline V gives CDR1 MDHEN, CDR2 SYDVKM. This CDR3 is built from 16 residues. CDR3 DNA: TGTGCCAGCAGGACCCCAAAGCAGGGGCCTAATCAGCCCCAGCATTTT. This gives the protein CASRTPKQGPNQPQHF.

The chain employs TRBV30 and TRBJ2-5, with 12 bases that match TRBD2. CDR3 size: 11 residues. Germline CDR1 is GTSNPN and CDR2 is SVGIG (reference sequence). V was pared by 4 bases and J by 13 bases, with 4 bases of the junction left unmatched. CDR3 in DNA: TGTGCCTGGACTAGCGGGGGGGGTTGGTACTTC. Residues: CAWTSGGGWYF.

V and J are TRBV4-1 and TRBJ2-1; the match to TRBD2 covers 7 bases. The CDR3 covers 14 residues. Germline CDR1 reads MGHRA; CDR2 reads YSYEKL. V was pared by 3 bases and J by 9 bases, with 8 bases of the junction left unmatched. The CDR3 nucleotides read TGCGCCAGCAGCCAGTCGCGGGGGTATGGTGAGCAGTTCTTC. Residues: CASSQSRGYGEQFF.

The chain carries TRBV5-4 and TRBJ1-5, with 7 positions matching TRBD1. The ends lost 0 bases at V and 4 bases at J; junction bases unmatched: 4. This CDR3 comprises 15 residues. CDR1 SGHNT and CDR2 YYREEE come from the germline V gene (reference sequence). DNA of the CDR3: TGTGCCAGCAGCTTGGGACAGGGCCCTAATCAGCCCCAGCATTTT. Translation: CASSLGQGPNQPQHF.

The rearrangement joins TRBV15 to TRBJ1-2; D is uncertain. CDR1 and CDR2 (germline): LNHNV, YYDKDF (reference sequence). The CDR3 extends over 18 amino acids. The ends were cut back, 1 base at V and 4 bases at J, with 22 bases in the middle. DNA for the CDR3: TGTGCCACCAGCAGAGTCCCCCTACTCCGGGAGAAAATCTATGGCTACACCTTC. This codes for CATSRVPLLREKIYGYTF.

The rearrangement uses TRBV7-9 and TRBJ1-2, with D uncertain. The CDR3 loop spans 12 amino acids. Germline V gene data show CDR1 as SEHNR and CDR2 as FQNEAQ (reference sequence). V was cut by 3 bases and J by 8 bases, with 10 bases left in between. The CDR3 reads CASSLSAGGYTF. CDR3 sequence (DNA): TGTGCCAGCAGCTTGTCAGCGGGAGGCTACACCTTC.

The rearrangement links TRBV4-2 to TRBJ1-1, with 7 positions matching TRBD1. The CDR3 is made up of 13 amino acids. Per the germline V gene, CDR1 is LGHNA and CDR2 is YNFKEQ. Germline trimming cut 3 bases from V and 7 bases from J; bases unmatched to any gene: 5. CDR3 residues: CASSHKGAVEAFF. CDR3 nucleotide sequence: TGTGCCAGCAGCCATAAGGGGGCGGTTGAAGCTTTCTTT.

This clone was recorded only once. V gene TRBV6-2 or TRBV6-3 combines with J gene TRBJ2-3; D remains ambiguous. Between the trimmed V and J ends, which lost 1 base and 4 bases, there was a span of 18 bases. CDR1 and CDR2 from the germline V gene are MNHEY and SVGEGT. This CDR3 has 17 amino acids. This CDR3 is CASSYLAQSYGSDTQYF. The CDR3 bases are TGTGCCAGCAGTTACTTGGCCCAGTCCTACGGGTCAGATACGCAGTATTTT.

This clone was seen once. The rearrangement links TRBV6-5 to TRBJ2-3; weak D call: TRBD1 (5 bases). Trimming cost V 5 bases and J 5 bases, with 8 bases left between them. CDR1 and CDR2 from the germline V gene are MNHEY and SVGAGI. This CDR3 has 12 residues. The chain's CDR3 is CASSRQKDTQYF. Here the CDR3 DNA reads TGTGCCAGCAGTAGACAGAAAGATACGCAGTATTTT.

This clone has a single count. The chain joins TRBV6-5 to TRBJ1-1; 9 bases align to TRBD1. The germline V gene has CDR1 MNHEY and CDR2 SVGAGI. J gave up 1 base and V 0 bases, and 3 bases lay outside the gene matches. The CDR3 has 16 amino acids. Here the CDR3 reads CASSYSLTGGNTEAFF. The CDR3 nucleotides are TGTGCCAGCAGTTACTCCCTGACAGGGGGGAACACTGAAGCTTTCTTT.

This CDR3 is CASSWNQGREQYF. In DNA form, the CDR3 reads TGCGCCAGCAGCTGGAATCAGGGAAGAGAGCAGTACTTC. The chain is built from TRBV5-1 and TRBJ2-7; possibly TRBD1 for D (5 bases). With 3 bases removed from V and 7 bases from J, the gap between germline ends came to 14 bases. This CDR3 spans 13 amino acids. CDR1 and CDR2 from the germline V gene are SGHRS and YFSETQ.

The gene calls are TRBV7-3 and TRBJ1-2, with TRBD1 matching over 9 bases. Germline CDR1 SGHTA, CDR2 FQGTGA. CDR3 length: 17 residues. With 6 bases clipped from V and 6 bases from J, the junction kept 17 bases outside the gene matches. The CDR3 sequence is CASSPTPTTTGGDGYTF. The CDR3 DNA reads as TGTGCCAGCAGTCCAACCCCAACTACTACAGGGGGCGATGGCTACACCTTC.

This sequence joins TRBV30 and TRBJ2-2; TRBD1 is a possible D gene (6 bases). In germline, CDR1 is GTSNPN, CDR2 SVGIG (reference sequence). With 6 bases removed from V and 6 bases from J, the gap between germline ends came to 17 bases. The CDR3 length is 14 residues. CDR3 protein: CACLFRGRAGELFF. The CDR3, as DNA: TGTGCCTGTCTTTTCAGGGGTAGGGCCGGGGAGCTGTTTTTT.

The V gene is TRBV19, the J gene TRBJ1-1; 9 positions agree with TRBD1. Germline loops: CDR1 LNHDA, CDR2 SQIVND (reference sequence). CDR3 length: 13 amino acids. Trimming took 6 bases from V and 4 from J; bases not matched to a gene: 3. The CDR3 spells CASSTGGGTEAFF. In nucleotides, the CDR3 is TGTGCCAGTAGCACAGGGGGCGGCACTGAAGCTTTCTTT. Using reference TRBV19 and TRBJ1-1 for the parts outside the CDR3, the full variable domain is DGGITQSPKYLFRKEGQNVTLSCEQNLNHDAMYWYRQDPGQGLRLIYYSQIVNDFQKGDIAEGYSVSREKKESFPLTVTSAQKNPTAFYLCASSTGGGTEAFFGQGTRLTVV.

The chain recombines TRBV6-5 with TRBJ2-2; 7 bases match TRBD1. Trimming cost V 10 bases and J 0 bases; bases outside gene matches: 5. Per the germline V gene, CDR1 is MNHEY and CDR2 is SVGAGI. This CDR3 is 14 amino acids long. In nucleotides, the CDR3 is TGTGCCACCACGCAGGGGGCGAACACCGGGGAGCTGTTTTTT. Translated, it gives CATTQGANTGELFF.